This T cell receptor (beta chain) was profiled in a study of B cell selection in AIRE deficiency. Authors' methods: Patients' Tregs yielded 58,000 or so distinct TCRbeta sequences; donors' fewer than 100,000. Measured with immunoSEQ multiplex PCR; TCRdb has only the in-frame clones, and not every one. That table supplies the V and J calls and clone size; D and trimming were determined from the DNA. The top ten clones hold 2.8% of a sample with 5,200 or so clones, over 75% of them seen once. Broader study findings: Healthy donors alone shared approximately 30% of 3,300 or so Treg sequences; patients alone roughly 10%. CDR3s were shorter in shared Treg sequences, reflecting few non-templated nucleotide insertions.

The CDR3 has 12 amino acids. The V end lost 2 bases, the J end lost 5 bases, and 6 bases lay between the germline ends. Germline V gene data show CDR1 as MDHEN and CDR2 as SYDVKM. On this clone: Its antigen is undetermined.

Regulatory T cells were sorted as CD4+CD25hiCD127low/negative cells. The rearrangement uses TRBV28 and TRBJ2-5; D not resolved. The sequencing input was Tregs sorted from PBMCs. The TCR comes from a human donor with AIRE deficiency. CDR3 protein: CASSLRRETQYF. The CDR3 bases are TGTGCCAGCAGTTTAAGGCGGGAGACCCAGTACTTC.